The next 10 T cell receptor beta chains were all read from a single sample in a study of T-cell memory formation after mild COVID-19. TCRdb processed the 5' RACE reads anew with MiXCR; each CDR3 protein has one entry. The table lists fewer than 250,000 distinct CDR3 sequences, around 25% of them singletons. The sequenced sample was PBMCs or a T cell subset sorted from them (not recorded which). These TCRs come from an adult woman who had mild COVID-19 (a few samples of this study predate the infection). Cell type and time point are not known.

This chain links TRBV10-3 with TRBJ1-5, with D unresolved. This CDR3 contains 13 residues. The V end lost 8 bases, the J end lost 10 bases, and 18 bases lay between the germline ends. The germline gives CDR1 ENHRY, CDR2 SYGVKD. The CDR3 nucleotides read TGTGCCATCGCAGCTTCCACTAGCGGTCCCCAGCATTTT. It translates to CAIAASTSGPQHF.

This clonotype was counted a few times. V and J are TRBV12-3 or TRBV12-4 and TRBJ2-7; maybe TRBD1 (5 bases). The CDR3 spans 12 residues. V was shortened by 5 bases and J by 4 bases, with 9 bases between the two germline ends. CDR3 residues: CASSAGPYEQYF. The CDR3 DNA reads as TGTGCCAGCAGTGCAGGGCCGTACGAGCAGTACTTC.

As DNA, the CDR3 is TGTGCCAGCAGCTCCGGACTTAGCGGGAGGCGCTCGGCAGATACGCAGTATTTT. Translating gives CASSSGLSGRRSADTQYF. This sequence joins TRBV11-3 and TRBJ2-3, with TRBD2 identical over 10 bases. This CDR3 is built from 18 residues. J was trimmed by 4 bases and V by 4 bases; bases with no gene match: 14. Germline V gene sequence: CDR1 SGHNT, CDR2 YENEEA. Looking up the rest from reference TRBV11-3 and TRBJ2-3 gives the full variable domain: EAGVVQSPRYKIIEKKQPVAFWCNPISGHNTLYWYLQNLGQGPELLIRYENEEAVDDSQLPKDRFSAERLKGVDSTLKIQPAELGDSAVYLCASSSGLSGRRSADTQYFGPGTRLTVL.

This clonotype was seen only a few times. V gene TRBV6-4 combines with J gene TRBJ2-1, with 11 bases identical to TRBD2. The length of the CDR3 is 15 residues. Per germline, CDR1 MRHNA and CDR2 SNTAGT. V gave up 3 bases and J gave up 7 bases; unmatched junction bases: 5. The CDR3 sequence: CASSEMGTSGNEQFF. CDR3 coding DNA: TGTGCCAGCAGTGAAATGGGGACTAGCGGAAATGAGCAGTTCTTC.

The chain uses TRBV7-9 and TRBJ2-7, with 10 positions matching TRBD1. The CDR3 contains 16 residues. After removal of 0 bases from V and 5 bases from J, the junction contained 7 bases not matched to a gene. Germline values: CDR1 SEHNR, CDR2 FQNEAQ (reference sequence). CDR3 in amino acids: CASSLAETGTGDEQYF. The CDR3 DNA follows: TGTGCCAGCAGCTTAGCGGAGACGGGGACAGGGGACGAGCAGTACTTC.

There are a few counts of this clonotype. The V call is TRBV27, the J call TRBJ1-5; D is unclear. This CDR3 comprises 14 residues. Germline-derived CDR1 and CDR2 are MNHEY and SMNVEV (reference sequence). Trimming took off 2 bases at V and 6 bases at J, with 11 bases between the two ends. CDR3 nucleotide sequence: TGTGCCAGCAGTTTAGGGCAAAAGGGTCAGCCCCAGCATTTT. Translated: CASSLGQKGQPQHF.

This clonotype occurred a few times. The J gene is TRBJ2-2, the V gene TRBV7-9, with 9 bases that match TRBD2. The junction had 4 bases not matched to a gene; V was cut back by 5 bases and J by 6 bases. Germline V gene data show CDR1 as SEHNR and CDR2 as FQNEAQ (reference sequence). The CDR3 runs 14 residues. The CDR3 DNA reads TGTGCCAGCAGCGGGTTAGCGGGAGCCGGGGAGCTGTTTTTT. Translated, it gives CASSGLAGAGELFF. The full variable domain, with the rest looked up from reference TRBV7-9 and TRBJ2-2, is DTGVSQNPRHKITKRGQNVTFRCDPISEHNRLYWYRQTLGQGPEFLTYFQNEAQLEKSRLLSDRFSAERPKGSFSTLEIQRTEQGDSAMYLCASSGLAGAGELFFGEGSRLTVL.

The J gene is TRBJ2-2, the V gene TRBV12-3 or TRBV12-4; D is uncertain. This CDR3 comprises 12 residues. V lost 7 bases and J lost 6, with 9 bases in between. Here the CDR3 DNA reads TGTGCCAGCACTTTGGCTCCCGGGGAGCTGTTTTTT. It is translated as CASTLAPGELFF.

The genes are TRBV6-6 and TRBJ2-7, with D uncertain. The CDR3 spans 12 residues. CDR1 is MNHNY, CDR2 SVGAGI, per germline (reference sequence). The V and J ends lost 5 bases and 2 bases respectively, with 7 bases between them. This CDR3 reads CASSAGTYEQYF. The CDR3 coding sequence is TGTGCCAGCAGTGCAGGAACCTACGAGCAGTACTTC.

The chain is built from TRBV4-2 and TRBJ1-5, with D perhaps matching TRBD1 (5 bases). The V end lost 0 bases, the J end lost 4 bases, and 13 bases lay between the germline ends. The CDR3 length is 16 residues. Per germline, CDR1 LGHNA and CDR2 YNFKEQ. The CDR3, as DNA: TGTGCCAGCAGCCAAGACTACTTGGGGGTAAATCAGCCCCAGCATTTT. As protein: CASSQDYLGVNQPQHF.